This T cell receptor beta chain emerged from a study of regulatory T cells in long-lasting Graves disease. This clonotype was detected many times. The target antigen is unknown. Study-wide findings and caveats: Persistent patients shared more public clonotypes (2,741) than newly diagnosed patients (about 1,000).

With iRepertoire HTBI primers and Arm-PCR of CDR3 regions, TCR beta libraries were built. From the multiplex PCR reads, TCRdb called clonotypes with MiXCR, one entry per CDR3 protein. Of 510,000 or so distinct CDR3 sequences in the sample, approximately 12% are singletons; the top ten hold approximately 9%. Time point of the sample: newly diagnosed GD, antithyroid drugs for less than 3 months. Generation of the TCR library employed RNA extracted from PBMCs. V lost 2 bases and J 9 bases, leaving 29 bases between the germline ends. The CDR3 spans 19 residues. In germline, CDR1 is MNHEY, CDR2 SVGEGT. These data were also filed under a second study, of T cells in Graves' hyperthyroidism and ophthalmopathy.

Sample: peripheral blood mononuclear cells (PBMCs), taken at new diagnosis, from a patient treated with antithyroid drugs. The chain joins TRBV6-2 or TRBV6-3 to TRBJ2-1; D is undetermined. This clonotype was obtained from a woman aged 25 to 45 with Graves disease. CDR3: CASSYVLGKAVRLGVEQFF. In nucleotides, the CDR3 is TGTGCCAGCAGTTACGTTTTGGGGAAGGCTGTGAGGCTTGGGGTTGAGCAGTTCTTC.